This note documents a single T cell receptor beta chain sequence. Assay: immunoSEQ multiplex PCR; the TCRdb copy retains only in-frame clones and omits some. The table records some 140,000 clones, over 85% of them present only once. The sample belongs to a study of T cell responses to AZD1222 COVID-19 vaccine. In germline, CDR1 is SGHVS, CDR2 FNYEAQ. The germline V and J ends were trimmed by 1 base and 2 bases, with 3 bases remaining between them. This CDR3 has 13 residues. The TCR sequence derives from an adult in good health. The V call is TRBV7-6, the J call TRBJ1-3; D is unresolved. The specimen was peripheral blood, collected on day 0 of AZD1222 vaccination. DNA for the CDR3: TGTGCCAGCAGCTTAGTTACTGGAAACACCATATATTTT. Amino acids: CASSLVTGNTIYF.